The rows below give T cell receptor beta chains drawn from one sample of a study of OX40 agonist ivuxolimab in advanced cancers. Only in-frame clones appear in the TCRdb table, and some are missing; sequencing was by immunoSEQ multiplex PCR. The sample gives about 49,000 clones, 60% to 80% of which show up once; over 6.5% is in the top ten. The specimen comprised CD4+ or CD8+ T cells sorted from blood, sampled in a trial of the OX40 agonist ivuxolimab. These receptors were collected from an adult with an advanced solid tumor such as melanoma, head and neck, liver or kidney cancer. Both conserved end residues are part of each CDR3. The D gene is left open where the match is weak. Expanded clones get a size class; other rows say once, few or many, or leave the size out.

D | J | V | size | CDR3 | DNA
. | TRBJ2-1 | TRBV12-5 | . | CASDTGYNEQFF | TGTGCTAGTGATACAGGCTACAATGAGCAGTTCTTC
TRBD1 | TRBJ1-2 | TRBV6-1 | . | CASSEAGGPYGYTF | TGTGCCAGCAGTGAGGCAGGGGGACCCTATGGCTACACCTTC
TRBD2 | TRBJ2-7 | TRBV11-2 | . | CASSPNSGRRTYEQYF | TGTGCCAGCAGCCCTAATTCCGGGAGGAGAACCTACGAGCAGTACTTC
. | TRBJ2-2 | TRBV14 | many | CASRTETDGELFF | TGTGCCAGCAGGACTGAGACAGACGGGGAGCTGTTTTTT
. | TRBJ2-7 | TRBV7-8 | . | CASSLAAAVYEQYF | TGTGCCAGCAGCTTAGCGGCGGCAGTCTACGAGCAGTACTTC
TRBD1 | TRBJ2-7 | TRBV2 | . | CASTQTPVGTESYEQYF | TGTGCCAGCACCCAAACCCCCGTGGGGACAGAGTCCTACGAGCAGTACTTC
TRBD2 | TRBJ2-1 | TRBV27 | . | CASLAGGMGEQFF | TGTGCCAGTTTAGCGGGAGGAATGGGTGAGCAGTTCTTC
. | TRBJ2-7 | TRBV6-6 | . | CASSYSSRDPRYEQYF | TGTGCCAGCAGTTACTCGAGCCGGGACCCTCGCTACGAGCAGTACTTC
TRBD2 | TRBJ2-1 | TRBV7-9 | . | CASSFPGGGEGYNEQFF | TGTGCCAGCAGCTTCCCCGGCGGGGGGGAGGGGTACAATGAGCAGTTCTTC
. | TRBJ1-1 | TRBV2 | . | CASNPDTNTEAFF | TGTGCCAGCAATCCCGACACGAACACTGAAGCTTTCTTT
. | TRBJ1-2 | TRBV9 | few | CASSVEGNYGYTF | TGTGCCAGCAGCGTAGAGGGAAACTATGGCTACACCTTC
. | TRBJ2-2 | TRBV7-9 | . | CASSLFGGSGELFF | TGTGCCAGCAGCTTATTTGGAGGGTCCGGGGAGCTGTTTTTT
. | TRBJ2-7 | TRBV12-5 | . | CASGTTYEQYF | TGTGCTAGTGGTACGACCTACGAGCAGTACTTC
. | TRBJ2-1 | TRBV5-1 | . | CASSLVGSNEQFF | TGCGCCAGCAGCTTGGTCGGGAGCAATGAGCAGTTCTTC
. | TRBJ1-2 | TRBV5-6 | . | CASSPRNPQYNYGYTF | TGTGCCAGCAGCCCCCGGAACCCGCAATATAACTATGGCTACACCTTC
TRBD1 | TRBJ1-5 | TRBV6-6 | few | CASRPGGPTQPQHF | TGTGCCAGCAGACCAGGGGGTCCAACGCAGCCCCAGCATTTT
. | TRBJ1-2 | TRBV5-6 | . | CASSLAAQGLWYGYTF | TGTGCCAGCAGCTTGGCCGCACAGGGCCTATGGTATGGCTACACCTTC
. | TRBJ1-1 | TRBV11-2 | . | CASTRTVGGTEAFF | TGTGCCAGCACGCGGACAGTGGGGGGGACTGAAGCTTTCTTT
TRBD1 | TRBJ1-1 | TRBV30 | . | CAWGQVNTEAFF | TGTGCCTGGGGACAGGTGAACACTGAAGCTTTCTTT
. | TRBJ1-1 | TRBV21-1 | medium-sized | CASSSRRPMNTEAFF | TGTGCCAGCAGCTCCCGGCGGCCTATGAACACTGAAGCTTTCTTT
TRBD1 | TRBJ2-7 | TRBV18 | . | CASSEQGAREQYF | TGTGCCAGCTCAGAACAGGGGGCGAGGGAGCAGTACTTC
. | TRBJ1-4 | TRBV7-2 | few | CASSLGRGKLFF | TGTGCCAGCAGCTTAGGAAGGGGAAAACTGTTTTTT
. | TRBJ1-1 | TRBV5-1 | . | CASSRDSHQNTEAFF | TGCGCCAGCAGCCGGGACTCACACCAGAACACTGAAGCTTTCTTT
. | TRBJ1-1 | TRBV14 | . | CASSQWETVLSNTEAFF | TGTGCCAGCAGCCAATGGGAGACAGTCCTATCGAACACTGAAGCTTTCTTT
. | TRBJ1-6 | TRBV2 | . | CASRQADISPLHF | TGTGCCAGCAGGCAGGCGGATATTTCACCCCTCCACTTT
. | TRBJ1-1 | TRBV27 | . | CASSLIPARLNTEAFF | TGTGCCAGCAGTCTAATCCCGGCACGGCTGAACACTGAAGCTTTCTTT
. | TRBJ2-5 | TRBV27 | . | CASRPLGLGGGETQYF | TGTGCCAGCCGCCCCTTGGGGCTTGGGGGCGGGGAGACCCAGTACTTC
. | TRBJ1-1 | TRBV6-1 | . | CASSADPNTEAFF | TGTGCCAGCAGTGCCGACCCGAACACTGAAGCTTTCTTT
. | TRBJ1-6 | TRBV13 | . | CASSPPGLYNSPLHF | TGTGCCAGCAGCCCCCCGGGACTGTATAATTCACCCCTCCACTTT
TRBD2 | TRBJ2-7 | TRBV10-3 | . | CAIRAGTSGYEQYF | TGTGCCATCAGGGCCGGGACTAGCGGCTACGAGCAGTACTTC
. | TRBJ2-5 | TRBV15 | . | CATSRDQRETQYF | TGTGCCACCAGCAGAGATCAGAGGGAGACCCAGTACTTC
. | TRBJ1-2 | TRBV4-1 | . | CASSQDQIQRGYTF | TGCGCCAGCAGCCAAGATCAGATCCAACGGGGCTACACCTTC
. | TRBJ1-5 | TRBV2 | few | CASSTNPSNQPQHF | TGTGCCAGCAGTACAAATCCTAGCAATCAGCCCCAGCATTTT
. | TRBJ1-4 | TRBV6-1 | . | CASSEYGHRVTANEKLFF | TGTGCCAGCAGTGAATATGGGCACAGGGTGACGGCTAATGAAAAACTGTTTTTT